This T cell receptor (beta chain) was sequenced for a study of PD-1 blockade in classical Hodgkin lymphoma. On the study more broadly: Patients in the cohort were put on intravenous nivolumab, 3 mg/kg every 2 weeks. Study-wide points: No one has yet defined what causes the repertoire differences, which may be disease activity or prior therapy.

Method: immunoSEQ multiplex PCR; TCRdb's copy keeps in-frame clones and lacks some. The repertoire includes about 110,000 clones, roughly nine tenths of them detected once, and about 20% sits in the top ten. A remark on this clone: Antigen: not known.

With no exception, relapse followed autologous stem cell transplantation in all patients, and brentuximab vedotin exposure varied. CDR1 is MGHRA and CDR2 is YSYEKL in the germline V gene. This CDR3 comprises 14 residues. Trimming stripped 0 bases from V and 7 bases from J, with 10 bases between. The chain links TRBV4-1 to TRBJ1-5; no clear D. The origin of this receptor is a human donor with classical Hodgkin lymphoma. Specimen: peripheral blood mononuclear cells (PBMCs), collected before the second cycle of nivolumab. The CDR3 nucleotides read TGCGCCAGCAGCCAAGAGGCCGGGTCACAGCCCCAGCATTTT. The encoded protein is CASSQEAGSQPQHF.